Listed below are T cell receptor beta chains from one sample, sequenced in a study of human T cells and chemical hapten exposure. TCRdb ran MiXCR on the 5' RACE reads and lists one entry per CDR3 protein. Of approximately 140,000 distinct CDR3 sequences listed, 4.1% are singletons. The receptors come from a female donor in good health. Both conserved end residues are part of each CDR3. The D gene is left open where the match is weak. Not all rows give a size; the values are once, few, many and, for expanded clones, a class.

J: TRBJ2-4
V: TRBV12-3/TRBV12-4
D: .
size: many
DNA: TGTGCCAGCAGTCTCGACATAAACATTCAGTACTTC
CDR3: CASSLDINIQYF

J: TRBJ2-7
V: TRBV6-2/TRBV6-3
D: .
size: few
DNA: TGTGCCAGCAGCAACGGGCCCCCCGTTAACTACGAGCAGTACTTC
CDR3: CASSNGPPVNYEQYF

J: TRBJ2-2
V: TRBV24-1
D: .
size: many
DNA: TGTGCCACCAGTGATTCGACCCTGGGGAACACCGGGGAGCTGTTTTTT
CDR3: CATSDSTLGNTGELFF

J: TRBJ1-5
V: TRBV6-1
D: .
size: many
DNA: TGTGCCAGCTCCGCGGTGAGCAATCAGCCCCAGCATTTT
CDR3: CASSAVSNQPQHF

J: TRBJ1-1
V: TRBV10-3
D: TRBD1
size: many
DNA: TGTGCCATCAGTGTCGACAGGGGCAGCACTGAAGCTTTCTTT
CDR3: CAISVDRGSTEAFF

J: TRBJ2-3
V: TRBV29-1
D: .
size: many
DNA: TGCAGCGTGGGCCCAAGGGGGGGAGGCACAGATACGCAGTATTTT
CDR3: CSVGPRGGGTDTQYF

J: TRBJ2-3
V: TRBV20-1
D: TRBD2
size: many
DNA: TGCAGTGCCTTAACGGGAGGGGTCGGAGATACGCAGTATTTT
CDR3: CSALTGGVGDTQYF

J: TRBJ1-2
V: TRBV20-1
D: TRBD1
size: many
DNA: TGCAGTGCTAGGGCCCCGGGACAGGAGATGCATGGCTACACCTTC
CDR3: CSARAPGQEMHGYTF

J: TRBJ2-7
V: TRBV5-1
D: TRBD1
size: few
DNA: TGCGCCAGCAGCTTGGTTCCAGGGGGTTACGAGCAGTACTTC
CDR3: CASSLVPGGYEQYF

J: TRBJ2-1
V: TRBV9
D: TRBD2
size: many
DNA: TGTGCCAGCAGCGACGACCCCATTACTAGCGGGGGGCCCAATGAGCAGTTCTTC
CDR3: CASSDDPITSGGPNEQFF

J: TRBJ2-1
V: TRBV7-9
D: .
size: many
DNA: TGTGCCAGCAGCCTCGGTTACAATGAGCAGTTCTTC
CDR3: CASSLGYNEQFF

J: TRBJ2-7
V: TRBV6-2/TRBV6-3
D: .
size: many
DNA: TGTGCCAGCAGTTACGGAACAGGTTACGAGCAGTACTTC
CDR3: CASSYGTGYEQYF

J: TRBJ2-1
V: TRBV7-2
D: TRBD2
size: many
DNA: TGTGCCAGCAGCCGAACGCGGGGGGGCTTCATCAATGAGCAGTTCTTC
CDR3: CASSRTRGGFINEQFF

J: TRBJ1-2
V: TRBV19
D: TRBD1
size: few
DNA: TGTGCCAGTAGTATTACCTTAACCGGGACAGGGACCTATGGCGACACCTTC
CDR3: CASSITLTGTGTYGDTF

J: TRBJ2-1
V: TRBV6-2/TRBV6-3
D: .
size: .
DNA: TGTGCCAGCCGAGTCTTGGCCTACAATGAGCAGTTCTTC
CDR3: CASRVLAYNEQFF

J: TRBJ1-1
V: TRBV25-1
D: TRBD1
size: .
DNA: TGTGCCAGCAGGGGACAGTGGGACACTGAAGCTTTCTTT
CDR3: CASRGQWDTEAFF

J: TRBJ1-1
V: TRBV12-3/TRBV12-4
D: .
size: .
DNA: TGTGCCAGCAGTTTTTCCGGGGCTCTTAGGGAAGCTTTCTTT
CDR3: CASSFSGALREAFF

J: TRBJ2-3
V: TRBV5-1
D: TRBD2
size: many
DNA: TGCGCCAGCAGCTTAGCGGGGGGGCCTGCGACAGATACGCAGTATTTT
CDR3: CASSLAGGPATDTQYF

J: TRBJ2-2
V: TRBV6-5
D: .
size: many
DNA: TGTGCCAGCAGTTACTCGAACCCCGGGTCCGGGGAGCTGTTTTTT
CDR3: CASSYSNPGSGELFF

J: TRBJ2-3
V: TRBV13
D: .
size: many
DNA: TGTGCCAGCAGCCCCTCCCCGGGGACAGATACGCAGTATTTT
CDR3: CASSPSPGTDTQYF

J: TRBJ2-7
V: TRBV14
D: .
size: .
DNA: TGTGCCAGCAGACAAGGCGGGGGCCGCTCCTACGAGCAGTACTTC
CDR3: CASRQGGGRSYEQYF

J: TRBJ2-7
V: TRBV20-1
D: .
size: many
DNA: TGCAGTGCTATCCCACTGTCGTACGAGCAGTACTTC
CDR3: CSAIPLSYEQYF

J: TRBJ1-1
V: TRBV20-1
D: .
size: many
DNA: TGCAGTGCCAAACGGGGGGGGACGGCCAACACTGAAGCTTTCTTT
CDR3: CSAKRGGTANTEAFF

J: TRBJ1-4
V: TRBV20-1
D: TRBD1
size: many
DNA: TGCAGTGCTCTATGGACAGGGGGCGATGAAAAACTGTTTTTT
CDR3: CSALWTGGDEKLFF

J: TRBJ2-3
V: TRBV11-2
D: .
size: few
DNA: TGTGCCAGCAGCTTAGTTCCCACGTTACCTACGCAGTATTTT
CDR3: CASSLVPTLPTQYF

J: TRBJ2-7
V: TRBV6-6
D: TRBD2
size: many
DNA: TGTGCCAGCAGGCGGACTAGCGGGGGATACGAGCAGTACTTC
CDR3: CASRRTSGGYEQYF

J: TRBJ1-2
V: TRBV2
D: TRBD1
size: many
DNA: TGTGCCAGCAGTCCCGACAGGGGTGGTGGCTACACCTTC
CDR3: CASSPDRGGGYTF

J: TRBJ1-6
V: TRBV30
D: .
size: many
DNA: TGTGCCTGGACCTCAGGCAGGGCGCATAATTCACCCCTCCACTTT
CDR3: CAWTSGRAHNSPLHF

J: TRBJ1-1
V: TRBV20-1
D: TRBD1
size: .
DNA: TGCAGTGCTAGAGGTGGGGACAGGGGGCGGGGCACTGAAGCTTTCTTT
CDR3: CSARGGDRGRGTEAFF

J: TRBJ1-5
V: TRBV4-1
D: .
size: many
DNA: TGCGCCAGCAGCCAAGGTCTTCAGGGAATGAATCAGCCCCAGCATTTT
CDR3: CASSQGLQGMNQPQHF

J: TRBJ1-3
V: TRBV9
D: .
size: many
DNA: TGTGCCAGCAGCGCGTGGACAGAGGGAAACACCATATATTTT
CDR3: CASSAWTEGNTIYF

J: TRBJ1-5
V: TRBV28
D: .
size: many
DNA: TGTGCCAGCAGGGAGGGGCGGAATCAGCCCCAGCATTTT
CDR3: CASREGRNQPQHF

J: TRBJ2-3
V: TRBV7-6
D: TRBD1
size: many
DNA: TGTGCCAGCAGCTTATTTCTCGGCGCCGGGACAGGGGGCGCAGATACGCAGTATTTT
CDR3: CASSLFLGAGTGGADTQYF

J: TRBJ2-2
V: TRBV11-1
D: .
size: few
DNA: TGTGCCAGCAGCCTTTTGAGGAACACCGGGGAGCTGTTTTTT
CDR3: CASSLLRNTGELFF

J: TRBJ2-5
V: TRBV7-7
D: TRBD2
size: few
DNA: TGTGCTAGCAGCTTAGACCGAGCGGGACAAGAGACCCAGTACTTC
CDR3: CASSLDRAGQETQYF

J: TRBJ2-7
V: TRBV5-1
D: .
size: few
DNA: TGCGCCAGCAGCTTGGGGGGGGACGGAGGAAACGTCTTGGAGTACTTC
CDR3: CASSLGGDGGNVLEYF

J: TRBJ1-2
V: TRBV30
D: TRBD1
size: many
DNA: TGTGCCTGGGGGGACAGACCTAACTATGGCTACACCTTC
CDR3: CAWGDRPNYGYTF

J: TRBJ2-7
V: TRBV9
D: .
size: many
DNA: TGTGCCAGCAGCGTCCTTCCCGGAGGTTACGAGCAGTACTTC
CDR3: CASSVLPGGYEQYF

J: TRBJ1-6
V: TRBV7-9
D: .
size: many
DNA: TGTGCCAGCAGCTTGGACGGAGGACCTAATTCACCCCTCCACTTT
CDR3: CASSLDGGPNSPLHF

J: TRBJ1-2
V: TRBV14
D: .
size: .
DNA: TGTGCCAGCAGCCAAGATGTGTGGGAAACAGGGAGGACCTATGGCTACACCTTC
CDR3: CASSQDVWETGRTYGYTF

J: TRBJ2-3
V: TRBV3-1
D: .
size: .
DNA: TGTGCCAGCAGCCAAGGGCGGGCCCTGAGCCGGGATACGCAGTATTTT
CDR3: CASSQGRALSRDTQYF

J: TRBJ1-1
V: TRBV3-1
D: .
size: many
DNA: TGTGCCAGCAGCCCATTGGGCAGGCTGAACACTGAAGCTTTCTTT
CDR3: CASSPLGRLNTEAFF

J: TRBJ1-6
V: TRBV27
D: .
size: many
DNA: TGTGCCAGCAGTTTACAGAACCTGCCTAATTCACCCCTCCACTTT
CDR3: CASSLQNLPNSPLHF